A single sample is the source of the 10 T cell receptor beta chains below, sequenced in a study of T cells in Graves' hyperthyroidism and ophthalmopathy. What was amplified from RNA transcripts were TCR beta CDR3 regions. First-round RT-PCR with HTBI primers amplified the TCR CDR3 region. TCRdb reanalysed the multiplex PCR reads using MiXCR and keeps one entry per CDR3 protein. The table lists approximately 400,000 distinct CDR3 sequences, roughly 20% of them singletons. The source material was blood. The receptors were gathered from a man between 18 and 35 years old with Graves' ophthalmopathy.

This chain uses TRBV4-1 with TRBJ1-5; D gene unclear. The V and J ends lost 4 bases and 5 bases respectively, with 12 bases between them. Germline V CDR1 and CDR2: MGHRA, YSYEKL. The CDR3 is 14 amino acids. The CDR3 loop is CASSRPGAYQPQHF. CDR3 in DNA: TGCGCCAGCAGCCGACCCGGCGCATATCAGCCCCAGCATTTT.

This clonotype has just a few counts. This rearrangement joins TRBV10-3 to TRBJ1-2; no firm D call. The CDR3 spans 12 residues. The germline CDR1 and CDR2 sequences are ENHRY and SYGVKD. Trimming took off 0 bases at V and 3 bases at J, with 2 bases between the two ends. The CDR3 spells CAISESHYGYTF. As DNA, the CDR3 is TGTGCCATCAGTGAGTCACACTATGGCTACACCTTC.

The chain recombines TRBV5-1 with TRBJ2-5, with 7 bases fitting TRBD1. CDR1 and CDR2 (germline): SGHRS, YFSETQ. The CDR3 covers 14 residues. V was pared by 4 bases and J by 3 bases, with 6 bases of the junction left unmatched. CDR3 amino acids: CASSTGTAKETQYF. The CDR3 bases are TGCGCCAGCAGCACCGGGACAGCGAAAGAGACCCAGTACTTC.

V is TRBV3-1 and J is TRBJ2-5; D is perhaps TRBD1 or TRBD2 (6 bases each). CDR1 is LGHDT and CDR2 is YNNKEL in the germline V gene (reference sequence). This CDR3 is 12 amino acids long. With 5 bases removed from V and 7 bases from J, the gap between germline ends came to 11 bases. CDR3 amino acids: CASSEGGGTQYF. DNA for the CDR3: TGTGCCAGCAGCGAGGGGGGAGGGACCCAGTACTTC.

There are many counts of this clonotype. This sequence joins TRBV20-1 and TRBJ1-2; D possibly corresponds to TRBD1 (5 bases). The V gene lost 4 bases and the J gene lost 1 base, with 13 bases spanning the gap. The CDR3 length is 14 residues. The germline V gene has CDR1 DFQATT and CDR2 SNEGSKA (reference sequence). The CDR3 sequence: CSAIIGGSNYGYTF. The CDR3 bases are TGCAGTGCTATCATCGGGGGGAGTAACTATGGCTACACCTTC.

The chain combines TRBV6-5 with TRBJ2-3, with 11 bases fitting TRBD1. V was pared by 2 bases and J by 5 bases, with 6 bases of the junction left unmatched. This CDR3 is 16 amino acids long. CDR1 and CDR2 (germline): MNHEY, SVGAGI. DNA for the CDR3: TGTGCCAGCAGTTACGACGCGGACAGGGGGCAAGATACGCAGTATTTT. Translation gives CASSYDADRGQDTQYF.

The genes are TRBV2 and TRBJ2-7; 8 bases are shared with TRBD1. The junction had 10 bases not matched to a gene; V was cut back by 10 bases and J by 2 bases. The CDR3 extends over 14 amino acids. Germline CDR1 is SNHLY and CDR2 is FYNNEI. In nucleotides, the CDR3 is TGTGCCAACCCCCCGGACAGGGCCGCCTACGAGCAGTACTTC. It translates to CANPPDRAAYEQYF.

The CDR3, as DNA: TGTGCCAGCAGCTTTTCGGGAGGGAGCACTGAAGCTTTCTTT. This encodes CASSFSGGSTEAFF. The chain employs TRBV5-8 and TRBJ1-1; D remains ambiguous. This CDR3 spans 14 amino acids. The germline V gene has CDR1 SGHTS and CDR2 YDEGEE. V was shortened by 2 bases and J by 4 bases, with 12 bases between the two germline ends.

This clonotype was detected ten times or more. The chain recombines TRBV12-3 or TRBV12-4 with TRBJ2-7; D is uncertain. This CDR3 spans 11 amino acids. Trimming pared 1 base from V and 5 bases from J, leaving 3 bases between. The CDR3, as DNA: TGTGCCAGCAGTTTAGGGCACGAGCAGTACTTC. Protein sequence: CASSLGHEQYF.

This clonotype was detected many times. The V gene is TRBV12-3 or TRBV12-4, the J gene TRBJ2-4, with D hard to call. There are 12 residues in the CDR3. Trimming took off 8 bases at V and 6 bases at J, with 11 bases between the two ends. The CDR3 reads CASVGLPNIQYF. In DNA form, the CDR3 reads TGTGCCAGCGTGGGTCTCCCAAACATTCAGTACTTC.